One sample yielded the 18 T cell receptor beta chains listed below, sequenced in a study of T cells in Graves' hyperthyroidism and ophthalmopathy. The source material, RNA transcripts, was used to amplify TCR beta CDR3 regions. Primed by the HTBI set, a first-round RT-PCR was run on the TCR CDR3. TCRdb analysed the multiplex PCR reads with MiXCR anew, one entry per CDR3 protein. The sample lists around 620,000 distinct CDR3 sequences, around 14% occurring once. Input material: blood. Source of these receptors: a woman between 18 and 29 years old with Graves' ophthalmopathy.

There are many counts of this clonotype. This rearrangement joins TRBV10-3 to TRBJ2-7; unclear D gene. The CDR3 runs to 14 residues. Germline-derived CDR1 and CDR2 are ENHRY and SYGVKD. V was clipped by 4 bases and J by 0 bases, with 10 bases between them. The CDR3 bases are TGTGCCATCAGTGGGTACGAGAGCTCCTACGAGCAGTACTTC. As protein: CAISGYESSYEQYF.

This clonotype was recorded many times. This chain uses TRBV28 with TRBJ2-7; weak D call: TRBD1 (5 bases). The CDR3 length is 13 residues. Per the germline V gene, CDR1 is MDHEN and CDR2 is SYDVKM. Trimming removed 5 bases from V and 4 bases from J, with 12 bases in between. CDR3 sequence (DNA): TGTGCCAGCAGTCCTCAAGGGGTGTACGAGCAGTACTTC. Amino acids: CASSPQGVYEQYF.

This clonotype was recorded many times. J is TRBJ2-6 and V is TRBV7-9, with TRBD2 as a possible D gene (6 bases). Germline V gene sequence: CDR1 SEHNR, CDR2 FQNEAQ (reference sequence). V was clipped by 5 bases and J by 0 bases, with 17 bases between them. The CDR3 spans 18 residues. The CDR3 reads CASSLGWRGRSGANVLTF. CDR3 bases: TGTGCCAGCAGCCTAGGGTGGAGGGGCCGCTCTGGGGCCAACGTCCTGACTTTC.

Points on this clonotype: A read error may explain this, as a much larger clone is one base away. The CDR3 protein is CASSYLVNGQFF. The CDR3, as DNA: TGTGCCAGCAGCTACTTGGTCAATGGGCAGTTCTTC. V usage is TRBV7-9 and J usage is TRBJ2-1; no clear D. CDR1 and CDR2 from the germline V gene are SEHNR and FQNEAQ (reference sequence). The CDR3 has 12 amino acids.

Note on this clonotype: A single base separates this from a much larger clone, so it may be a read error. The J gene is TRBJ2-3, the V gene TRBV7-8; TRBD1 might be the D (6 bases). Germline lookup yields CDR1 SGHVS and CDR2 FQNEAQ. CDR3 length equals 15 residues. V dropped 6 bases and J dropped 8 bases, with 21 bases sitting between them. CDR3 coding DNA: TGTGCCAGCAGGGGCAATCCACAGGGTTGGGGTACGCAGTATTTT. This sequence encodes CASRGNPQGWGTQYF.

The chain is built from TRBV4-1 and TRBJ2-7, with D tentatively TRBD2 (7 bases). CDR1 and CDR2 from the germline V gene are MGHRA and YSYEKL. The CDR3 spans 15 residues. Trimming pared 4 bases from V and 1 base from J, leaving 14 bases between. The DNA for the CDR3 is TGCGCCAGCAGCCTAAAACAGGGAGGGTCCTACGAGCAGTACTTC. Its translation: CASSLKQGGSYEQYF.

This clonotype was seen more than once but under ten times. The gene calls are TRBV4-1 and TRBJ2-1, with D unresolved. The CDR3 has 12 amino acids. Germline-derived CDR1 and CDR2 are MGHRA and YSYEKL. Trimming shortened V by 6 bases and J by 7 bases, and 10 bases separated the two germline ends. The CDR3 sequence: CASRPQRNEQFF. In DNA form, the CDR3 reads TGCGCCAGCAGACCTCAGAGGAATGAGCAGTTCTTC.

This clonotype has at least ten counts. This sequence joins TRBV12-3 or TRBV12-4 and TRBJ1-1; D is unclear. The CDR3 is 13 residues long. Trimming took off 2 bases at V and 1 base at J, with 5 bases between the two ends. CDR3 amino acids: CASSLLENTEAFF. For the CDR3, the DNA is TGTGCCAGCAGTTTATTAGAGAACACTGAAGCTTTCTTT.

This clonotype was observed many times. The V call is TRBV24-1, the J call TRBJ1-2; TRBD1 might be the D (5 bases). CDR1 is KGHDR and CDR2 is SFDVKD in the germline V gene. The V gene lost 3 bases and the J gene lost 1 base, with 5 bases spanning the gap. This CDR3 has 13 residues. For the CDR3, the DNA is TGTGCCACCAGTGATCAGGGTAACTATGGCTACACCTTC. Its translation is CATSDQGNYGYTF.

Comment on this clonotype: A much larger clone is a single base away; this may be a read error. The CDR3 region has the DNA TGCAGCGTTTCCGACAGGGTCAAGGAGACCCAGTACTTC. It specifies CSVSDRVKETQYF. This chain links TRBV29-1 with TRBJ2-5, with TRBD1 matching over 7 bases. Unmatched junction bases numbered 8, after V lost 5 bases and J lost 5 bases. Germline V CDR1 and CDR2: SQVTM, ANQGSEA. The CDR3 runs 13 residues.

This clonotype appeared many times. The CDR3 is CASRRDSNQPQHF. The CDR3 DNA reads TGTGCCAGCAGGCGGGACAGCAATCAGCCCCAGCATTTT. The rearrangement joins TRBV12-3 or TRBV12-4 to TRBJ1-5; possible D gene TRBD1, 5 bases. V lost 6 bases to trimming and J lost 1 base, with 7 bases between them. This CDR3 is built from 13 residues.

This clonotype was seen a handful of times. The rearrangement joins TRBV6-5 to TRBJ1-3; a weak D match, TRBD1 (5 bases). Germline V gene lookup returns CDR1 MNHEY and CDR2 SVGAGI. The V end lost 0 bases, the J end lost 2 bases, and 8 bases lay between the germline ends. CDR3 length: 15 residues. This CDR3 is CASSYSGGAGNTIYF. The CDR3 bases are TGTGCCAGCAGTTACTCGGGAGGGGCTGGAAACACCATATATTTT.

The rearrangement uses TRBV30 and TRBJ2-4; no clear D gene. The CDR3 spans 11 residues. Germline CDR1 reads GTSNPN; CDR2 reads SVGIG (reference sequence). The V end lost 5 bases, the J end lost 7 bases, and 9 bases lay between the germline ends. Here the CDR3 reads CAWAYRNIQYF. Here the CDR3 DNA reads TGTGCCTGGGCCTATAGGAACATTCAGTACTTC.

This clonotype was seen only a few times. The gene calls are TRBV5-1 and TRBJ2-7; either TRBD1 or TRBD2 may supply D (6 bases each). Germline-derived CDR1 and CDR2 are SGHRS and YFSETQ. Between the trimmed V and J ends, which lost 5 bases and 1 base, there was a span of 13 bases. The CDR3 runs to 14 residues. The CDR3 spells CASSAGGLSYEQYF. The CDR3 nucleotides read TGCGCCAGCAGTGCCGGGGGCCTATCCTACGAGCAGTACTTC.

The sample holds many counts of this clonotype. This chain joins TRBV7-2 and TRBJ2-5, with 7 bases matching TRBD1. Germline V CDR1 and CDR2: SGHTA, FQGNSA. CDR3 length: 15 residues. V shed 5 bases, J shed 5 bases, and the junction held 11 bases outside the gene matches. As DNA, the CDR3 is TGTGCCAGCAGCGCCACAGGGGCCCCACGGGAGACCCAGTACTTC. Protein product: CASSATGAPRETQYF.

This clonotype has at least ten counts. J is TRBJ2-4 and V is TRBV5-8, with 9 bases aligning to TRBD1. The CDR3 runs to 16 residues. The V gene's germline CDR1 is SGHTS and CDR2 YDEGEE. V lost 0 bases, J lost 0 bases, and 1 base stayed unmatched. DNA for the CDR3: TGTGCCAGCAGCTTGGACAGGGGGCTAGCCAAAAACATTCAGTACTTC. Amino acid sequence: CASSLDRGLAKNIQYF. Filled out from reference TRBV5-8 and TRBJ2-4, the complete variable domain reads EAGVTQSPTHLIKTRGQQATLRCSPISGHTSVYWYQQALGLGLQFLLWYDEGEERNRGNFPPRFSGRQFPNYSSELNVNALELEDSALYLCASSLDRGLAKNIQYFGAGTRLSVL.

This clonotype was counted many times. The chain links TRBV28 to TRBJ1-5; D is unclear. This CDR3 is 12 amino acids long. Germline-derived CDR1 and CDR2 are MDHEN and SYDVKM. Trimming removed 6 bases at V and 1 base at J, with 4 bases between. CDR3 nucleotide sequence: TGTGCCAGCAGCCCCAGCAATCAGCCCCAGCATTTT. It translates to CASSPSNQPQHF.

This clonotype was observed at least ten times. This chain links TRBV27 with TRBJ2-5, with D possibly TRBD1 on 5 matching bases. Trimming took off 2 bases at V and 4 bases at J, with 11 bases between the two ends. The CDR3 is 14 residues long. Germline V gene sequence: CDR1 MNHEY, CDR2 SMNVEV (reference sequence). DNA of the CDR3: TGTGCCAGCAGTTTAAATGTGCAGGGAGAGACCCAGTACTTC. Its protein is CASSLNVQGETQYF.